One and the same sample provided the 19 T cell receptor beta chains below, sequenced in a study of T cells after yellow fever vaccination. TCRdb re-called the 5' RACE reads with MiXCR, one entry per CDR3 protein. The sample carries roughly 500,000 distinct CDR3 sequences, approximately 21% recorded once. Material: PBMCs, obtained 15 days after the yellow fever booster vaccination. Every receptor here comes from a man aged 25 to 40 who received the YFV17D yellow fever vaccine.

This clonotype was detected many times. The chain's CDR3 is CASSQEIRNIQYF. DNA of the CDR3: TGCGCCAGCAGCCAAGAGATCAGAAACATTCAGTACTTC. This rearrangement joins TRBV4-3 to TRBJ2-4; D is unresolved. CDR1 and CDR2 from the germline V gene are LGHNA and YSLEER. V was shortened by 0 bases and J by 6 bases, with 6 bases between the two germline ends. This CDR3 comprises 13 residues.

There are a few counts of this clonotype. This chain joins TRBV6-2 or TRBV6-3 and TRBJ1-2; 7 bases align to TRBD1. CDR1 MNHEY and CDR2 SVGEGT come from the germline V gene. The CDR3 runs 16 residues. Trimming took 5 bases from V and 8 from J; bases not matched to a gene: 17. Here the CDR3 reads CASSPSPNRGLSGYTF. CDR3 nucleotides: TGTGCCAGCAGTCCATCACCGAACAGGGGCCTGTCGGGCTACACCTTC.

V gene TRBV5-1 combines with J gene TRBJ2-7, with TRBD1 matching 8 bases. Looked up from germline, CDR1 is SGHRS and CDR2 is YFSETQ. The CDR3 is made up of 15 amino acids. V lost 0 bases and J lost 5; bases outside the gene matches: 7. The CDR3 sequence: CASSLGSTGVNEQYF. The CDR3 nucleotides read TGCGCCAGCAGCTTGGGATCGACAGGGGTCAACGAGCAGTACTTC.

The chain joins TRBV7-2 to TRBJ2-7; possible D gene TRBD1, 6 bases. The CDR3 length is 14 residues. Trimming took off 3 bases at V and 4 bases at J, with 13 bases between the two ends. Germline V gene data show CDR1 as SGHTA and CDR2 as FQGNSA. The CDR3 DNA sequence: TGTGCCAGCAGCTTTTCAGGACAGACATACGAGCAGTACTTC. The encoded protein is CASSFSGQTYEQYF.

This rearrangement joins TRBV4-3 to TRBJ2-7, with 13 bases aligning to TRBD2. Germline CDR1 and CDR2: LGHNA and YSLEER. The ends lost 6 bases at V and 9 bases at J; junction bases unmatched: 14. The CDR3 covers 16 residues. The CDR3 coding sequence is TGCGCCAGCAGTTACCGGACTAGCGGGAGTGCGGTCGTGCAGTACTTC. This encodes CASSYRTSGSAVVQYF.

This clonotype was detected a few times. The chain employs TRBV7-6 and TRBJ2-7; TRBD1 agrees at 7 bases. The CDR3 has 15 residues. The germline V gene has CDR1 SGHVS and CDR2 FNYEAQ. The V segment lost 4 bases and the J segment 3 bases; nucleotides outside the gene matches: 9. The CDR3: CASSSFKGGLYEQYF. The CDR3 DNA is TGTGCCAGCAGCTCCTTTAAAGGGGGCCTCTACGAGCAGTACTTC. The full variable domain, with the rest looked up from reference TRBV7-6 and TRBJ2-7, is GAGVSQSPRYKVTKRGQDVALRCDPISGHVSLYWYRQALGQGPEFLTYFNYEAQQDKSGLPNDRFSAERPEGSISTLTIQRTEQRDSAMYRCASSSFKGGLYEQYFGPGTRLTVT.

This clonotype was seen more than once but under ten times. The rearrangement links TRBV19 to TRBJ2-3, with D possibly matching TRBD2 (5 bases). In germline, CDR1 is LNHDA, CDR2 SQIVND (reference sequence). The ends were cut back, 4 bases at V and 2 bases at J, with 10 bases in the middle. The CDR3 has 14 amino acids. The CDR3 sequence: CASSRTWNTDTQYF. In DNA form, the CDR3 reads TGTGCCAGTAGTAGGACTTGGAACACAGATACGCAGTATTTT. The variable domain in full, completed from reference TRBV19 and TRBJ2-3, reads DGGITQSPKYLFRKEGQNVTLSCEQNLNHDAMYWYRQDPGQGLRLIYYSQIVNDFQKGDIAEGYSVSREKKESFPLTVTSAQKNPTAFYLCASSRTWNTDTQYFGPGTRLTVL.

This clonotype has more than one count but fewer than ten. The chain links TRBV27 to TRBJ2-7; D gene unclear. The V and J ends lost 8 bases and 4 bases respectively, with 6 bases between them. CDR1 and CDR2 (germline): MNHEY, SMNVEV (reference sequence). This CDR3 has 10 amino acids. The CDR3 here is CASRYYEQYF. The CDR3 bases are TGTGCCAGCCGCTATTACGAGCAGTACTTC.

The table lists this clonotype with many counts. The V gene is TRBV15, the J gene TRBJ2-1, with D possibly being TRBD1 or TRBD2 (7 bases each). Germline CDR1 and CDR2: LNHNV and YYDKDF (reference sequence). The CDR3 extends over 16 amino acids. Trimming shortened V by 3 bases and J by 1 base, and 13 bases separated the two germline ends. The CDR3 is CATSRQGGVSYNEQFF. CDR3 nucleotides: TGTGCCACCAGCAGGCAGGGGGGGGTTTCCTACAATGAGCAGTTCTTC.

The CDR3 DNA is TGCGCCAGCAGCTTGGAAAGGGGAGATACGCAGTATTTT. Its translation: CASSLERGDTQYF. J is TRBJ2-3 and V is TRBV5-1; possibly TRBD1 for D (5 bases). V was cut by 0 bases and J by 5 bases, with 7 bases left in between. The germline gives CDR1 SGHRS, CDR2 YFSETQ. The CDR3 runs to 13 residues.

This clonotype was observed a handful of times. The CDR3 reads CASSPRGGFSSYEQYF. CDR3 nucleotides: TGTGCCAGCAGTCCAAGGGGGGGGTTCAGCTCCTACGAGCAGTACTTC. The genes are TRBV5-6 and TRBJ2-7, with a possible D match to TRBD2 (7 bases). The CDR3 is made up of 16 amino acids. The germline V and J ends were trimmed by 5 bases and 0 bases, with 18 bases remaining between them. In germline, CDR1 is SGHDT, CDR2 YYEEEE.

The chain carries TRBV6-2 or TRBV6-3 and TRBJ2-1; tentatively, D is TRBD2 (6 bases). This CDR3 region has 15 residues. The germline CDR1 and CDR2 sequences are MNHEY and SVGEGT. V was trimmed by 5 bases and J by 6 bases, leaving 17 bases between them. This CDR3 is CASSLGEAPANEQFF. The CDR3 nucleotides are TGTGCCAGCAGTCTGGGGGAGGCCCCGGCCAATGAGCAGTTCTTC.

The gene calls are TRBV3-1 and TRBJ2-6; TRBD1 aligns across 7 bases. Trimming at V came to 8 bases and at J to 4 bases, leaving 8 bases not matched to a gene. Germline V lookup: CDR1 LGHDT, CDR2 YNNKEL (reference sequence). The CDR3 runs 15 residues. CDR3: CASGETGMGANVLTF. The CDR3 DNA follows: TGTGCCAGCGGAGAGACAGGGATGGGGGCCAACGTCCTGACTTTC.

The chain carries TRBV5-1 and TRBJ2-5; perhaps TRBD1 as D (6 bases). Between the trimmed V and J ends, which lost 0 bases and 1 base, there was a span of 13 bases. Germline V gene lookup returns CDR1 SGHRS and CDR2 YFSETQ. The CDR3 runs 16 residues. Here the CDR3 DNA reads TGCGCCAGCAGCTTGGTCCTTGGGGGCGTCCAAGAGACCCAGTACTTC. The encoded protein is CASSLVLGGVQETQYF. The full variable domain, with the rest looked up from reference TRBV5-1 and TRBJ2-5, is KAGVTQTPRYLIKTRGQQVTLSCSPISGHRSVSWYQQTPGQGLQFLFEYFSETQRNKGNFPGRFSGRQFSNSRSEMNVSTLELGDSALYLCASSLVLGGVQETQYFGPGTRLLVL.

This clonotype was counted only a few times. This sequence joins TRBV21-1 and TRBJ2-7; TRBD2 reflects the table's D call only, with no check against the DNA. TRBV21-1 is shown as a pseudogene. The CDR3 is made up of 16 amino acids. CDR3: CASSKDHRGLAYEQYF. The CDR3 DNA reads as TGTGCCAGCAGCAAAGATCACAGGGGACTAGCCTACGAGCAGTACTTC.

This clonotype appeared a few times. V gene TRBV6-2 or TRBV6-3 combines with J gene TRBJ2-1, with TRBD2 identical over 10 bases. The trim removed 2 bases at V and 4 bases at J, leaving 8 bases unmatched. The CDR3 spans 17 residues. Germline assignment: CDR1 MNHEY and CDR2 SVGEGT. The CDR3 is CASSYTNLAGAYNEQFF. As DNA, the CDR3 is TGTGCCAGCAGTTACACAAATCTAGCGGGAGCGTACAATGAGCAGTTCTTC.

The J gene is TRBJ2-7, the V gene TRBV3-1; no firm D call. The germline gives CDR1 LGHDT, CDR2 YNNKEL (reference sequence). The ends were cut back, 5 bases at V and 3 bases at J, with 8 bases in the middle. This CDR3 is built from 12 residues. CDR3 sequence: CASSYNIYEQYF. In DNA, the CDR3 is TGTGCCAGCAGCTATAACATCTACGAGCAGTACTTC.

The sample holds a few counts of this clonotype. V is TRBV6-1 and J is TRBJ2-7; either TRBD1 or TRBD2 may fit D (5 bases each). This CDR3 has 14 amino acids. V was cut by 6 bases and J by 2 bases, with 14 bases left in between. Germline lookup yields CDR1 MNHNS and CDR2 SASEGT. The CDR3 reads CASSPRGRAYEQYF. The CDR3 coding sequence is TGTGCCAGCAGCCCCCGGGGCAGGGCCTACGAGCAGTACTTC.

This clonotype was counted a few times. This chain joins TRBV5-1 and TRBJ2-3; TRBD2 matches at 10 bases. The V segment lost 4 bases and the J segment 6 bases; nucleotides outside the gene matches: 11. The CDR3 sequence is 16 residues long. Germline lookup yields CDR1 SGHRS and CDR2 YFSETQ. The CDR3, as DNA: TGCGCCAGCAGCCCGGCACTAGCGGGACCGGCGGATACGCAGTATTTT. It specifies CASSPALAGPADTQYF.